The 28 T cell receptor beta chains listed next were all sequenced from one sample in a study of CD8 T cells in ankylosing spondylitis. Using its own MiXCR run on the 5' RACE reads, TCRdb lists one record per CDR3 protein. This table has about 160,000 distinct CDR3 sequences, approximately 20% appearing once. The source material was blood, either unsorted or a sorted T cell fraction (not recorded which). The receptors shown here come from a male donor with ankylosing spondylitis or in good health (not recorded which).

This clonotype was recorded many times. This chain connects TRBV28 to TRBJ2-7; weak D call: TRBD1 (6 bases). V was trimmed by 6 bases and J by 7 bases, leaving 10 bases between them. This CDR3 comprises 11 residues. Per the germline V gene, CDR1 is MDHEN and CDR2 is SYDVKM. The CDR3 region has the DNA TGTGCCAGCAGCCGGGGACATGAGCAGTACTTC. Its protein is CASSRGHEQYF.

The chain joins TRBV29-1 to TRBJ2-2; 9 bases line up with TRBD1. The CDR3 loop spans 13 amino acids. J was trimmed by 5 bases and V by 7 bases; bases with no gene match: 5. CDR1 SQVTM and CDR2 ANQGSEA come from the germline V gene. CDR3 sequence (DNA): TGCAGCGCGCACAGGGGGCTGACCGGGGAGCTGTTTTTT. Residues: CSAHRGLTGELFF.

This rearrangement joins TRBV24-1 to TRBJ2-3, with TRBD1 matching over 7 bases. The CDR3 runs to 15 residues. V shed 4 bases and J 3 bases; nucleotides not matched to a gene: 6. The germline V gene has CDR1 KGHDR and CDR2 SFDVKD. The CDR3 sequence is CATSEPGQTTDTQYF. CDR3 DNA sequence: TGTGCCACCAGTGAACCGGGACAGACAACAGATACGCAGTATTTT.

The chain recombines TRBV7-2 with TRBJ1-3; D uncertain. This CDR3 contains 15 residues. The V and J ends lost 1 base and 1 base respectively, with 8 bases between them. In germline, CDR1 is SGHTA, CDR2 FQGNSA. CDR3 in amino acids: CASSLVDKSGNTIYF. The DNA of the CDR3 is TGTGCCAGCAGCTTAGTAGACAAGTCTGGAAACACCATATATTTT.

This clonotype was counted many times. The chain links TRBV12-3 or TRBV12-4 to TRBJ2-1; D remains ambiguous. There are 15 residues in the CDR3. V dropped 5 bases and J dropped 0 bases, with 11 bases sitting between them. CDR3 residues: CASSPPSVSYNEQFF. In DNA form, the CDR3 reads TGTGCCAGCAGTCCCCCAAGCGTCTCCTACAATGAGCAGTTCTTC.

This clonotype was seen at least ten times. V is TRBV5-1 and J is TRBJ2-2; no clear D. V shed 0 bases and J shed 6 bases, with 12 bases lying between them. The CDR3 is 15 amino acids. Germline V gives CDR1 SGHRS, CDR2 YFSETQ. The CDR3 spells CASSLAAGQAGELFF. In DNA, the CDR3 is TGCGCCAGCAGCTTGGCGGCAGGCCAAGCCGGGGAGCTGTTTTTT.

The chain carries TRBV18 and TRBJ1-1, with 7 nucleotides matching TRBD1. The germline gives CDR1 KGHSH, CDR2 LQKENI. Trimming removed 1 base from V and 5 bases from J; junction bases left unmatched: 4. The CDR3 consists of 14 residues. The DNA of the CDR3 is TGTGCCAGCTCACCACGACAGGGAGGAACTGAAGCTTTCTTT. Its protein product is CASSPRQGGTEAFF.

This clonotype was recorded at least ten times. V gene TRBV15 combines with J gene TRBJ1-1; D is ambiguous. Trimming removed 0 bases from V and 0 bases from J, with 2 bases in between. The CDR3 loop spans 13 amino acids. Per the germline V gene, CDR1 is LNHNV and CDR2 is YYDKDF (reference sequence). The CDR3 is CATSRELNTEAFF. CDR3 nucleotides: TGTGCCACCAGCAGAGAGTTGAACACTGAAGCTTTCTTT.

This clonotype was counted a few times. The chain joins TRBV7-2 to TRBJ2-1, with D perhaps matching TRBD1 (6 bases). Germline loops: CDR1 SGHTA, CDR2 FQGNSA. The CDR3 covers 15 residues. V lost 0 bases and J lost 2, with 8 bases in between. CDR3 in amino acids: CASSLAQGTYNEQFF. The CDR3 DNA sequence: TGTGCCAGCAGCTTAGCACAGGGCACCTACAATGAGCAGTTCTTC.

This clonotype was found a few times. This CDR3 reads CASRRGNWGNQPQHF. As DNA, the CDR3 is TGTGCCAGCAGGAGGGGGAATTGGGGCAATCAGCCCCAGCATTTT. The rearrangement links TRBV6-2 or TRBV6-3 to TRBJ1-5; D may be TRBD1 (6 bases). Trimming pared 6 bases from V and 2 bases from J, leaving 14 bases between. CDR1 and CDR2 (germline): MNHEY, SVGEGT. The CDR3 covers 15 residues.

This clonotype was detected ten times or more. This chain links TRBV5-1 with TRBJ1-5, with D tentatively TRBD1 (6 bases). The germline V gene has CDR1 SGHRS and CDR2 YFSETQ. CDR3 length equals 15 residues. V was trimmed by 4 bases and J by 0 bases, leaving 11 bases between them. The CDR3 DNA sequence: TGCGCCAGCAGCCCGGAGGGGGATAGCAATCAGCCCCAGCATTTT. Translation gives CASSPEGDSNQPQHF. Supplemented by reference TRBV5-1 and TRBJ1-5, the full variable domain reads KAGVTQTPRYLIKTRGQQVTLSCSPISGHRSVSWYQQTPGQGLQFLFEYFSETQRNKGNFPGRFSGRQFSNSRSEMNVSTLELGDSALYLCASSPEGDSNQPQHFGDGTRLSIL.

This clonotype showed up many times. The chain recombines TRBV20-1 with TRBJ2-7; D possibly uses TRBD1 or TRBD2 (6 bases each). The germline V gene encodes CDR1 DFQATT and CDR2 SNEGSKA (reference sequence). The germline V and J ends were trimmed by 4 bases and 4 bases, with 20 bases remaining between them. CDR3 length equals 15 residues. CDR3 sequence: CSANGGRPGGYEQYF. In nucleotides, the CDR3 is TGCAGTGCTAACGGGGGCAGGCCTGGGGGATACGAGCAGTACTTC.

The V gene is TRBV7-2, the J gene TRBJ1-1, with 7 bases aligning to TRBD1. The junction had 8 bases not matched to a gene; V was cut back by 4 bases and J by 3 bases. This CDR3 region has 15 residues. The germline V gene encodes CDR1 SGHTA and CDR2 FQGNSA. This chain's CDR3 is CASSSRRDSYTEAFF. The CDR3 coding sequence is TGTGCCAGCAGCTCCCGAAGGGACAGCTACACTGAAGCTTTCTTT.

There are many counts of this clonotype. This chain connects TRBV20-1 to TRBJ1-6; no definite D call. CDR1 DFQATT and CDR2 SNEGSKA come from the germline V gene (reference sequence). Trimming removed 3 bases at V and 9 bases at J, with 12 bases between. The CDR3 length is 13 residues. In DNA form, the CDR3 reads TGCAGTGCTAGGCCCTCCGCAGCTTCACCCCTCCACTTT. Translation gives CSARPSAASPLHF.

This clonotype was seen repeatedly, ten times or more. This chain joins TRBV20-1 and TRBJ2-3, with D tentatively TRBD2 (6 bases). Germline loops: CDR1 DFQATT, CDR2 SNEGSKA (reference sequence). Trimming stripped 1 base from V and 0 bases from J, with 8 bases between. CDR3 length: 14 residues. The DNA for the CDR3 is TGCAGTGCTAGAGCGGCGGGGAGCACAGATACGCAGTATTTT. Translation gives CSARAAGSTDTQYF.

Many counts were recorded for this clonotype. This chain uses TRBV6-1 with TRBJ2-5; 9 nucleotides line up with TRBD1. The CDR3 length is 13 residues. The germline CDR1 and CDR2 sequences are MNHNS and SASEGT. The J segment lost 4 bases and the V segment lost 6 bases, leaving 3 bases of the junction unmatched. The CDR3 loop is CASRTDRGETQYF. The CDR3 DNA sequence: TGTGCCAGCAGAACGGACAGGGGAGAGACCCAGTACTTC.

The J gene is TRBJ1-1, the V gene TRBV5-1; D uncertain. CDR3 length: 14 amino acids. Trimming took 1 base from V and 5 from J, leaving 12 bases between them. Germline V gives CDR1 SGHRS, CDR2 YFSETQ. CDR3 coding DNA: TGCGCCAGCAGCTTGACCCCAGGAGGGACTGAAGCTTTCTTT. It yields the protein CASSLTPGGTEAFF. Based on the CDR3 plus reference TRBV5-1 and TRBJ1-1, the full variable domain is KAGVTQTPRYLIKTRGQQVTLSCSPISGHRSVSWYQQTPGQGLQFLFEYFSETQRNKGNFPGRFSGRQFSNSRSEMNVSTLELGDSALYLCASSLTPGGTEAFFGQGTRLTVV.

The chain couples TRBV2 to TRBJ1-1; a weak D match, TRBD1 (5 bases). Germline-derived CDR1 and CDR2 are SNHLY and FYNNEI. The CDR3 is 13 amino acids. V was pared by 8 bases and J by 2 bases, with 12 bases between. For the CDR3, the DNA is TGTGCCAGCCAGACGGACACAAACACTGAAGCTTTCTTT. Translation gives CASQTDTNTEAFF.

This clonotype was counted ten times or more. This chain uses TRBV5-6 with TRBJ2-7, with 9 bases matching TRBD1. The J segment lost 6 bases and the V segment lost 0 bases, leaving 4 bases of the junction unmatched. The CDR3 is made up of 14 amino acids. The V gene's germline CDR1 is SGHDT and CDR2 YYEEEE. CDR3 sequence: CASSLVDRGSEQYF. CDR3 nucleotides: TGTGCCAGCAGCTTGGTGGACAGGGGAAGCGAGCAGTACTTC. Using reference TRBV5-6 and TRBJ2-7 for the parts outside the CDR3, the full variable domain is DAGVTQSPTHLIKTRGQQVTLRCSPKSGHDTVSWYQQALGQGPQFIFQYYEEEERQRGNFPDRFSGHQFPNYSSELNVNALLLGDSALYLCASSLVDRGSEQYFGPGTRLTVT.

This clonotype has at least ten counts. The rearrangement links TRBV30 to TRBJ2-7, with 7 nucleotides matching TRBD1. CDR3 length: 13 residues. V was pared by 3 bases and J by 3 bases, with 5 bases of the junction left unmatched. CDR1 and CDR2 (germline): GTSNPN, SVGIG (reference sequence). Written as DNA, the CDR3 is TGTGCCTGGAGCCGGGACAGAGTCTACGAGCAGTACTTC. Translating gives CAWSRDRVYEQYF. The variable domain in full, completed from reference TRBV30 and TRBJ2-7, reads SQTIHQWPATLVQPVGSPLSLECTVEGTSNPNLYWYRQAAGRGLQLLFYSVGIGQISSEVPQNLSASRPQDRQFILSSKKLLLSDSGFYLCAWSRDRVYEQYFGPGTRLTVT.

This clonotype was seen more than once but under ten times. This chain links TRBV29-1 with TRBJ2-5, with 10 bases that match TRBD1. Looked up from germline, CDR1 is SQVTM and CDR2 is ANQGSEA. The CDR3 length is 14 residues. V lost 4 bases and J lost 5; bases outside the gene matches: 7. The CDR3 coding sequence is TGCAGCGTTGCTAGGACAGGGGGTTTGGAGACCCAGTACTTC. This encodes CSVARTGGLETQYF.

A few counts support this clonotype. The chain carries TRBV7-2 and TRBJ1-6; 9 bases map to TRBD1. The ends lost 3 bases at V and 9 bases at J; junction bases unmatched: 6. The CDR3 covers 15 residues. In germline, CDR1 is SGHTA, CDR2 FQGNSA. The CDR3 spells CASSFRDREGSPLHF. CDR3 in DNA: TGTGCCAGCAGCTTCCGGGACAGGGAAGGTTCACCCCTCCACTTT. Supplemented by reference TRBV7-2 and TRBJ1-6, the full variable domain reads GAGVSQSPSNKVTEKGKDVELRCDPISGHTALYWYRQSLGQGLEFLIYFQGNSAPDKSGLPSDRFSAERTGGSVSTLTIQRTQQEDSAVYLCASSFRDREGSPLHFGNGTRLTVT.

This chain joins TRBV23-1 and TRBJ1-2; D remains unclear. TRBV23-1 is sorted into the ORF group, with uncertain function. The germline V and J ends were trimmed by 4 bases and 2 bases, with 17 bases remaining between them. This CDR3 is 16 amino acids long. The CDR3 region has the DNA TGCGCCAGCAGTCGGCCCATGGGAGCATACAACTATGGCTACACCTTC. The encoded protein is CASSRPMGAYNYGYTF.

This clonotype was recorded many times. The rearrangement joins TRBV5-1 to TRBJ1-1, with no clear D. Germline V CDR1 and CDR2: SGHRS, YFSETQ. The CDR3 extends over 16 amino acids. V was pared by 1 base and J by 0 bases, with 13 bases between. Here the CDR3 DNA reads TGCGCCAGCAGCTTGAGGCCTCTATACATGAACACTGAAGCTTTCTTT. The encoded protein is CASSLRPLYMNTEAFF.

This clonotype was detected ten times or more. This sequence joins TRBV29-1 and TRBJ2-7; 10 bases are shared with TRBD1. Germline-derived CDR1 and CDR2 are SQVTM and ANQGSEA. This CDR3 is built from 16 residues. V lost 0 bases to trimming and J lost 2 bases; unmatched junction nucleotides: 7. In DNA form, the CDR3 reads TGCAGCGTTGAAGATAGGACAGGGGGTAGACCCTACGAGCAGTACTTC. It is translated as CSVEDRTGGRPYEQYF.

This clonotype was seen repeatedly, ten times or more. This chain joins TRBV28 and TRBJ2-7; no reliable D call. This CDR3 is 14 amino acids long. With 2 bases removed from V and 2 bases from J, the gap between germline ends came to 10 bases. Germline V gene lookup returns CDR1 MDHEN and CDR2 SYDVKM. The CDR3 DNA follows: TGTGCCAGCAGTTTAGGTCAGTCACCCTACGAGCAGTACTTC. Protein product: CASSLGQSPYEQYF.

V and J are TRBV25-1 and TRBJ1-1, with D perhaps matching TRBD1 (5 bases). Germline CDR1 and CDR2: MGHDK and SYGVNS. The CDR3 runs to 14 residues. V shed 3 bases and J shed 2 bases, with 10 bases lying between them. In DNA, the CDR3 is TGTGCCAGCAGTGAGGGACCCACAAACACTGAAGCTTTCTTT. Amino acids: CASSEGPTNTEAFF. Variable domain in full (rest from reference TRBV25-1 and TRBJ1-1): EADIYQTPRYLVIGTGKKITLECSQTMGHDKMYWYQQDPGMELHLIHYSYGVNSTEKGDLSSESTVSRIRTEHFPLTLESARPSHTSQYLCASSEGPTNTEAFFGQGTRLTVV.

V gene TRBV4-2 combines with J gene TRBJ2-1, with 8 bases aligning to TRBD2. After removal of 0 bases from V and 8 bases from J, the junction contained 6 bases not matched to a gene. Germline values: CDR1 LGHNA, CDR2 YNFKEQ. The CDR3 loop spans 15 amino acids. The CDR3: CASSQEASGSYEQFF. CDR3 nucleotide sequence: TGTGCCAGCAGCCAAGAAGCGAGCGGGAGTTATGAGCAGTTCTTC.